The rows below give T cell receptor beta chains drawn from one sample of a study of human T cells and chemical hapten exposure. One entry per CDR3 protein, called by TCRdb with MiXCR from the RACE reads. The sample shows 250,000 or so distinct CDR3 sequences, 7.7% of them seen only once. The starting material was whole blood, obtained in connection with sensitization to the hapten diphenylcyclopropenone (DPC). Every receptor here comes from a man aged 18 to 30 with alopecia areata. Some clones in this sample may be carry-over from other donors' samples. Each CDR3 is given with its conserved first and last residue. D genes are given only for firm matches. Not all rows give a size; the values are once, few, many and, for expanded clones, a class.

CDR3 protein	CDR3 DNA	V gene	J gene	D gene	clone size
CSVDRSERRQPEAFF	TGCAGCGTTGATAGGTCAGAAAGACGGCAACCTGAAGCTTTCTTT	TRBV29-1	TRBJ1-1	NA	NA
CASSNRAPNKNSGANVLTF	TGTGCCAGCAGCAACCGGGCCCCCAACAAAAACTCTGGGGCCAACGTCCTGACTTTC	TRBV21-1	TRBJ2-6	NA	many
CASSSTPATMNTEAFF	TGCGCCAGCAGCTCGACGCCCGCTACTATGAACACTGAAGCTTTCTTT	TRBV5-1	TRBJ1-1	NA	few
CASSFGLPTGELFF	TGTGCCAGCAGTTTCGGGCTTCCCACCGGGGAGCTGTTTTTT	TRBV12-3/TRBV12-4	TRBJ2-2	NA	NA
CASSQDPGTSHEQYF	TGTGCCAGCAGCCAAGACCCAGGAACTTCGCACGAGCAGTACTTC	TRBV3-2	TRBJ2-7	NA	many
CSARVGFSTDTQYF	TGCAGTGCTAGAGTGGGGTTTAGCACAGATACGCAGTATTTT	TRBV20-1	TRBJ2-3	NA	NA
CASSQNRGRADTQYF	TGTGCCAGCAGCCAAAACAGGGGGCGGGCAGATACGCAGTATTTT	TRBV7-7	TRBJ2-3	TRBD1	NA
CATRDGVRTGELFF	TGTGCCACCAGGGACGGAGTCCGCACCGGGGAGCTGTTTTTT	TRBV24-1	TRBJ2-2	NA	NA
CASSDLQNKGTEAFF	TGCGCCAGCAGCGACTTACAGAATAAAGGCACTGAAGCTTTCTTT	TRBV5-1	TRBJ1-1	NA	few
CASSRMGGAKNIQYF	TGTGCCAGCAGCCGTATGGGGGGAGCCAAAAACATTCAGTACTTC	TRBV7-9	TRBJ2-4	NA	NA